This record concerns one TCR beta chain sequence. Its specificity is not known. The germline CDR1 and CDR2 sequences are SGHRS and YFSETQ. V lost 3 bases, J lost 0 bases, and 12 bases lay in between. The CDR3 loop spans 16 amino acids. These data belong to a study of radiation and T cells in renal cell carcinoma. Study-level findings and limits: In blood, top tumor clones expanded by 2 weeks, shrinking by 4.

Documented time point: blood 4 weeks post-SBRT, at nephrectomy. The treatment is: 15 Gy SBRT to primary tumor, nephrectomy 4 weeks later. This table comes from immunoSEQ multiplex PCR, and its TCRdb copy is limited to in-frame clones, with some not included. The sample holds around 100,000 clones, approximately 80% seen once. This clonotype was obtained from a man aged 55 to 70 with renal cell carcinoma. The genes are TRBV5-1 and TRBJ2-2; D is perhaps TRBD2 (5 bases). The sequencing used blood, collected from a patient whose treatment included radiotherapy and nephrectomy. The CDR3 DNA sequence: TGCGCCAGCAGCTCACAACTAGTCTCGAACACCGGGGAGCTGTTTTTT. Protein: CASSSQLVSNTGELFF.